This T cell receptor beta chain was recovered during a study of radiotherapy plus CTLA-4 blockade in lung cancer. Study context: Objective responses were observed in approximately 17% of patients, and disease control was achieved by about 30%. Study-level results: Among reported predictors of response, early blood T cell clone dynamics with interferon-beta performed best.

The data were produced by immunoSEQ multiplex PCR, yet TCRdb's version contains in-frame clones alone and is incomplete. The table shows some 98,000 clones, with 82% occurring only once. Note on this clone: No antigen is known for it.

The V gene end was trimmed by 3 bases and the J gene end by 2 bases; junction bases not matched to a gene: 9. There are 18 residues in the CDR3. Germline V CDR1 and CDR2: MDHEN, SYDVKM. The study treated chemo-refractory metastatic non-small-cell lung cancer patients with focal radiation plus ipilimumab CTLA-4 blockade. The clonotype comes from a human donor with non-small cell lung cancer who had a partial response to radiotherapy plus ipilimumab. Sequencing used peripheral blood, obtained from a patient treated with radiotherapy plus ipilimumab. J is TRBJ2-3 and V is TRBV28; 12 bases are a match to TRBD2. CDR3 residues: CASSLRLAGGPNTDTQYF. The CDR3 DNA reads TGTGCCAGCAGTTTGAGGCTAGCGGGAGGGCCAAACACAGATACGCAGTATTTT.